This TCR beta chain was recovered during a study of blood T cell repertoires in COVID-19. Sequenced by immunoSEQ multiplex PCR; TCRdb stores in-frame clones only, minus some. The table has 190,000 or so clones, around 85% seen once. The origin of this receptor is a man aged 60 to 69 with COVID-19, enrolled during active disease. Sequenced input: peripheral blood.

The CDR3 coding sequence is TGTGCCAGCAGTCAGACAGGGACGGATGGCTACACCTTC. It codes for CASSQTGTDGYTF. V usage is TRBV7-9 and J usage is TRBJ1-2, with 7 positions matching TRBD1. The CDR3 covers 13 residues. The V and J ends lost 6 bases and 6 bases, in that order; junction bases with no gene match: 7. Per germline, CDR1 SEHNR and CDR2 FQNEAQ (reference sequence).